This entry is about one T cell receptor (beta chain). Antigen: not known. This record comes from a study of T cell responses to AZD1222 COVID-19 vaccine. The study's findings and limits: The donors showed a predominance of white British ancestry and of females, with possible underestimation of clonal diversity. Dominant at 160-218 and 743-854, vaccine-associated CD4 TCRs also spanned spike. AZD1222 recipients seropositive at baseline numbered only six or seven. The study reported that nearly half of spike-specific TCRs target unmutated variant regions.

Repertoires were generated with immunoSEQ multiplex PCR, while TCRdb's copy carries only in-frame clones and drops some. The table has about 150,000 clones, 88% seen once. There are 15 residues in the CDR3. Germline assignment: CDR1 MNHEY and CDR2 SMNVEV (reference sequence). V lost 5 bases to trimming and J lost 0 bases, with 11 bases between them. Specimen: peripheral blood, collected after recovery from COVID-19. V usage is TRBV27 and J usage is TRBJ2-1; no definite D call. The sequence was obtained from an adult who had recovered from COVID-19. The CDR3 DNA reads TGTGCCAGCAGTAGAAACAGCCTCTCCTACAATGAGCAGTTCTTC. It specifies CASSRNSLSYNEQFF.